The 20 T cell receptor beta chains in this list originate from one sample, sequenced in a study of T-cell memory formation after mild COVID-19 (dated by TCRdb to the early 2020s). The receptor library was made with 5' RACE. TCRdb records Illumina NovaSeq 6000 as the sequencer. The public reads were quality trimmed at Q25 with fastp and then assembled into clones with MiXCR by TCRdb, keeping productive beta chains. Rows with one shared CDR3 protein collapse into an entry with the most common genes and DNA. The sample data list 60,000 to 65,000 distinct CDR3 sequences, and over 8.5% of these were observed just once. The ten largest clones take up 1% to 1.4% of the sample. Source material: PBMCs or a T cell subset sorted from them (not recorded which). Receptor source: a young man who had mild COVID-19 (a few samples of this study predate the infection). The sample titles of this study are shuffled in the database, so cell type and time point are left out; the donor was told from shared clones.

This clonotype was seen at least ten times. The genes are TRBV7-2 and TRBJ2-3, with unresolved D. V lost 5 bases to trimming and J lost 5 bases, with 5 bases between them. Germline CDR1 is SGHTA and CDR2 is FQGNSA. This CDR3 is 11 amino acids long. CDR3: CASSRRDTQYF. In DNA form, the CDR3 reads TGTGCCAGCAGCCGTAGAGATACGCAGTATTTT.

The table lists this clonotype with a few counts. The chain is built from TRBV4-2 and TRBJ2-2; D gene ambiguous. Germline V gives CDR1 LGHNA, CDR2 YNFKEQ. This CDR3 contains 15 residues. Trimming shortened V by 3 bases and J by 0 bases, and 8 bases separated the two germline ends. In nucleotides, the CDR3 is TGTGCCAGCAGCCAGCCAGCCGCGAACACCGGGGAGCTGTTTTTT. Translating gives CASSQPAANTGELFF.

The V gene is TRBV10-3, the J gene TRBJ2-5, with 11 bases fitting TRBD2. CDR3 size: 14 residues. Unmatched junction bases numbered 5, after V lost 6 bases and J lost 5 bases. CDR1 ENHRY and CDR2 SYGVKD come from the germline V gene. The CDR3 sequence: CAISIAGGRETQYF. CDR3 sequence (DNA): TGTGCCATCAGCATAGCGGGGGGGCGGGAGACCCAGTACTTC.

The table lists this clonotype with a few counts. The chain employs TRBV2 and TRBJ2-5, with D unresolved. The germline V gene encodes CDR1 SNHLY and CDR2 FYNNEI. Deletions cut 3 bases from V and 5 bases from J, with 13 bases between. The CDR3 consists of 14 residues. CDR3 coding DNA: TGTGCCAGCAGTGATGGGGTACCGGAGGAGACCCAGTACTTC. Encoded protein: CASSDGVPEETQYF.

The chain couples TRBV7-3 to TRBJ2-5; D is undetermined. V was cut by 4 bases and J by 1 base, with 13 bases left in between. Germline lookup yields CDR1 SGHTA and CDR2 FQGTGA. The CDR3 is 15 amino acids. As DNA, the CDR3 is TGTGCCAGCAGCTCCAATCCAGGTAGCCAAGAGACCCAGTACTTC. This codes for CASSSNPGSQETQYF.

This clonotype was counted a few times. The junction departs from the called germline gene at one end, perhaps through a read error. The chain has TRBV7-3 and TRBJ1-1; D possibly corresponds to TRBD1 (5 bases). The CDR3 is 16 residues long. Germline values: CDR1 SGHTA, CDR2 FQGTGA. As DNA, the CDR3 is TGTGCCAGCAGTTTAAACGGGGGGGGTTTCGATACTGAAGCTTTCTTT. Amino acid sequence: CASSLNGGGFDTEAFF.

The V call is TRBV2, the J call TRBJ2-5, with 9 bases aligning to TRBD1. J lost 2 bases, V lost 5 bases, and 6 bases had no gene match. Germline V CDR1 and CDR2: SNHLY, FYNNEI. The CDR3 runs to 15 residues. DNA of the CDR3: TGTGCCAGCAGTAAACGACAGGGGGGGCAAGAGACCCAGTACTTC. It is translated as CASSKRQGGQETQYF.

This clonotype occurred a few times. This sequence joins TRBV11-2 and TRBJ2-3; 7 nucleotides align to TRBD1. Germline trimming cut 5 bases from V and 3 bases from J; bases unmatched to any gene: 11. The CDR3 is made up of 16 amino acids. CDR1 is SGHAT, CDR2 FQNNGV, per germline. The CDR3 DNA reads as TGTGCCAGCAGCAGCATTAAACAGGGGAGAACAGATACGCAGTATTTT. Protein: CASSSIKQGRTDTQYF.

The V gene is TRBV20-1, the J gene TRBJ2-1; the match to TRBD1 covers 11 bases. V lost 5 bases, J lost 8 bases, and 8 bases stayed unmatched. The CDR3 has 14 residues. Germline-derived CDR1 and CDR2 are DFQATT and SNEGSKA (reference sequence). CDR3 in amino acids: CSADTGTGGDEQFF. The DNA for the CDR3 is TGCAGTGCTGATACCGGGACAGGGGGGGATGAGCAGTTCTTC.

This clonotype is labeled as medium-sized. This chain links TRBV12-3 or TRBV12-4 with TRBJ2-2; no clear D. V lost 7 bases to trimming and J lost 2 bases, with 5 bases between them. The length of the CDR3 is 12 residues. The CDR3 here is CASTPNTGELFF. In nucleotides, the CDR3 is TGTGCCAGCACCCCCAACACCGGGGAGCTGTTTTTT.

This clonotype was found a few times. The rearrangement uses TRBV20-1 and TRBJ2-5; D perhaps matches TRBD1 (5 bases). Deletions cut 8 bases from V and 4 bases from J, with 14 bases between. Germline loops: CDR1 DFQATT, CDR2 SNEGSKA (reference sequence). CDR3 length equals 12 residues. The CDR3 spells CSIPRQGETQYF. CDR3 in DNA: TGCAGTATCCCTCGGCAGGGAGAGACCCAGTACTTC.

In nucleotides, the CDR3 is TGTGCCAGCAGCCAAATTCCTTACAGGAAAAGCAATCAGCCCCAGCATTTT. Its translation is CASSQIPYRKSNQPQHF. The chain recombines TRBV4-2 with TRBJ1-5, with D possibly matching TRBD1 (5 bases). Germline V CDR1 and CDR2: LGHNA, YNFKEQ. CDR3 length: 17 amino acids. V lost 2 bases to trimming and J lost 1 base, with 15 bases between them.

In its sample, this clonotype was seen many times. The chain recombines TRBV7-9 with TRBJ2-5; D uncertain. Germline V gene data show CDR1 as SEHNR and CDR2 as FQNEAQ (reference sequence). This CDR3 has 15 residues. Trimming removed 5 bases from V and 7 bases from J, with 20 bases in between. The DNA for the CDR3 is TGTGCCAGCAGCCCCCCCTGGCCCCCGGTGGGGACCCAGTACTTC. Translated: CASSPPWPPVGTQYF.

This clonotype came up a few times. The chain is built from TRBV4-3 and TRBJ2-2, with no clear D. Germline CDR1 LGHNA, CDR2 YSLEER. This CDR3 has 13 residues. The V end was cut by 3 bases, the J end by 4 bases, with 6 bases between. In DNA, the CDR3 is TGCGCCAGCAGCCAGCTCTTCACCGGGGAGCTGTTTTTT. Translated: CASSQLFTGELFF.

The chain uses TRBV5-6 and TRBJ2-3; maybe TRBD2 (6 bases). Looked up from germline, CDR1 is SGHDT and CDR2 is YYEEEE. Between the trimmed V and J ends, which lost 6 bases and 1 base, there was a span of 9 bases. The CDR3 spans 13 residues. In nucleotides, the CDR3 is TGTGCCAGCACCCAGCGGGGCACAGATACGCAGTATTTT. It is translated as CASTQRGTDTQYF.

J is TRBJ2-2 and V is TRBV7-9; D is unresolved. The germline gives CDR1 SEHNR, CDR2 FQNEAQ (reference sequence). The V and J ends lost 2 bases and 1 base respectively, with 5 bases between them. CDR3 length: 14 amino acids. The CDR3 here is CASSLPMNTGELFF. CDR3 nucleotide sequence: TGTGCCAGCAGCTTACCAATGAACACCGGGGAGCTGTTTTTT.

In this sample, this clonotype turned up many times. V is TRBV20-1 and J is TRBJ2-3; D call uncertain. Germline CDR1 and CDR2: DFQATT and SNEGSKA (reference sequence). V lost 3 bases to trimming and J lost 0 bases, with 10 bases between them. CDR3 length: 14 amino acids. CDR3: CSARVQTSTDTQYF. For the CDR3, the DNA is TGCAGTGCTAGGGTGCAGACTAGCACAGATACGCAGTATTTT.

The CDR3 DNA reads as TGTGCCAGCAGCCTCAACGGGTGGCTTAACACCGGGGAGCTGTTTTTT. This codes for CASSLNGWLNTGELFF. This chain uses TRBV2 with TRBJ2-2; no clear D. V lost 6 bases and J 2 bases, leaving 16 bases between the germline ends. The CDR3 runs to 16 residues. Germline V gene data show CDR1 as SNHLY and CDR2 as FYNNEI.

This clonotype has at least ten counts. The V call is TRBV7-2, the J call TRBJ1-3; 7 bases fit TRBD1. CDR1 is SGHTA, CDR2 FQGNSA, per germline. This CDR3 comprises 15 residues. Unmatched junction bases numbered 4, after V lost 5 bases and J lost 0 bases. The CDR3, as DNA: TGTGCCAGCAGCCTGACAGGGAACTCTGGAAACACCATATATTTT. It codes for CASSLTGNSGNTIYF.

This clonotype was detected ten times or more. The CDR3 protein is CASSLGHLTSTDTQYF. CDR3 nucleotide sequence: TGCGCCAGCAGCTTGGGACACCTGACTAGCACAGATACGCAGTATTTT. V gene TRBV5-1 combines with J gene TRBJ2-3, with D unresolved. V lost 0 bases to trimming and J lost 0 bases, with 11 bases between them. CDR3 length: 16 amino acids. Germline CDR1 and CDR2: SGHRS and YFSETQ.